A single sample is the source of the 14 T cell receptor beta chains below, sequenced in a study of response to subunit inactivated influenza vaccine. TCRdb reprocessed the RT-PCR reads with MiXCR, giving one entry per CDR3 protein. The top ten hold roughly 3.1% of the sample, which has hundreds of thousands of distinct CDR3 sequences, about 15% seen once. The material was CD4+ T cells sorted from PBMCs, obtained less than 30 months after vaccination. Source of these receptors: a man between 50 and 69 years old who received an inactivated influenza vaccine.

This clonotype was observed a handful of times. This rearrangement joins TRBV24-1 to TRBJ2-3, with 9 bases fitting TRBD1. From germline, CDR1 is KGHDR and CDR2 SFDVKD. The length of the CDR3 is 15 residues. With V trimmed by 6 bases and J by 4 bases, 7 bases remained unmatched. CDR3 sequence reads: CATSTGGINADTQYF. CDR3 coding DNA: TGTGCCACCAGTACAGGGGGCATAAACGCAGATACGCAGTATTTT.

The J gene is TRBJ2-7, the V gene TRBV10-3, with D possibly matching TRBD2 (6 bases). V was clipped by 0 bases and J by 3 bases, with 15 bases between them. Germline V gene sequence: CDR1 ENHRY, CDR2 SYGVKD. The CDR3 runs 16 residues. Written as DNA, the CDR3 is TGTGCCATCAGTGAGTCTGTAGCGGCAGTTTTCTACGAGCAGTACTTC. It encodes CAISESVAAVFYEQYF.

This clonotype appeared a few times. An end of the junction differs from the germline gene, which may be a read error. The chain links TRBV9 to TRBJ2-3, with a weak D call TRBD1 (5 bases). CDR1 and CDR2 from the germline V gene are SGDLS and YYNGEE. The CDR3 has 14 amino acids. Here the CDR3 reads CASTVGARGDTQYF. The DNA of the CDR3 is TGTGCCAGCACCGTAGGGGCCCGTGGGGATACGCAGTATTTT.

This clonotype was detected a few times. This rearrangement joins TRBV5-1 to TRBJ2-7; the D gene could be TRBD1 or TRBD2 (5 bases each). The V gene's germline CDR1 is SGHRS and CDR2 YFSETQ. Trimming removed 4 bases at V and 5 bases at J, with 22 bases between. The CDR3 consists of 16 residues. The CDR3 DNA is TGCGCCAGCAGCGAGGGCAGGGCTCCCCTTCGGGACGAGCAGTACTTC. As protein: CASSEGRAPLRDEQYF.

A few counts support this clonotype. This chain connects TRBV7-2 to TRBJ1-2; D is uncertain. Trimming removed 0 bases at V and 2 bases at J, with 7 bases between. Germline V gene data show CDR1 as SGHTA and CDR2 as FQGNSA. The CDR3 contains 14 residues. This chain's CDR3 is CASSLAYSNYGYTF. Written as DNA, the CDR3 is TGTGCCAGCAGCTTAGCCTACAGCAACTATGGCTACACCTTC.

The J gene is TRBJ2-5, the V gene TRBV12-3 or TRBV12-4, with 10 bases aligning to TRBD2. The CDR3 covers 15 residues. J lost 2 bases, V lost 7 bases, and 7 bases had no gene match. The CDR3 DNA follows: TGTGCCAGCACTAGAGCGGGGGGGCCTCAAGAGACCCAGTACTTC. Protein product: CASTRAGGPQETQYF.

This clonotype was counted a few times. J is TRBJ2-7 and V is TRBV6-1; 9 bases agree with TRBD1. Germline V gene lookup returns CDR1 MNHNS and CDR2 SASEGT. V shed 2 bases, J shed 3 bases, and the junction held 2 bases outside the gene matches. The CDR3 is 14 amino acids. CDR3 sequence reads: CASSETGGNYEQYF. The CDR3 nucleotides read TGTGCCAGCAGTGAAACAGGGGGCAACTACGAGCAGTACTTC.

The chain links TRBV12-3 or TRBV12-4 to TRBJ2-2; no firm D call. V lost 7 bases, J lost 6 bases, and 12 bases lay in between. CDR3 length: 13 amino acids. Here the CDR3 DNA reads TGTGCCAGCACTCCTACACGGGCCGGGGAGCTGTTTTTT. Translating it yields CASTPTRAGELFF.

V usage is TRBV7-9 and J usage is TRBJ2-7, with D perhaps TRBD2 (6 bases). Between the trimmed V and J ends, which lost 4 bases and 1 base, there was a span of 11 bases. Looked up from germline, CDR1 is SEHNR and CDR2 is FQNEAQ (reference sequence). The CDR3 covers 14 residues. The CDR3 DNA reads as TGTGCCAGCAGCTGGAGCGGGCTATCCTACGAGCAGTACTTC. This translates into CASSWSGLSYEQYF.

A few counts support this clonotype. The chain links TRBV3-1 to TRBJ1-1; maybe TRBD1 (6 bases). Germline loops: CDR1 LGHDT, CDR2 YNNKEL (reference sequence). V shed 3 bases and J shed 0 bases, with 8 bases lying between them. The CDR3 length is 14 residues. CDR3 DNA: TGTGCCAGCAGCCACAGGGACATGAACACTGAAGCTTTCTTT. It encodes CASSHRDMNTEAFF. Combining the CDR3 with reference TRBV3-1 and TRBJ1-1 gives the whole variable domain DTAVSQTPKYLVTQMGNDKSIKCEQNLGHDTMYWYKQDSKKFLKIMFSYNNKELIINETVPNRFSPKSPDKAHLNLHINSLELGDSAVYFCASSHRDMNTEAFFGQGTRLTVV.

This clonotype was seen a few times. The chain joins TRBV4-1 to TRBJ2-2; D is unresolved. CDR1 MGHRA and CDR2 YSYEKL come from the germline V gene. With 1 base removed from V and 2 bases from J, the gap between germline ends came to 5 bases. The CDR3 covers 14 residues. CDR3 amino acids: CASSQAENTGELFF. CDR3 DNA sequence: TGCGCCAGCAGCCAAGCCGAAAACACCGGGGAGCTGTTTTTT.

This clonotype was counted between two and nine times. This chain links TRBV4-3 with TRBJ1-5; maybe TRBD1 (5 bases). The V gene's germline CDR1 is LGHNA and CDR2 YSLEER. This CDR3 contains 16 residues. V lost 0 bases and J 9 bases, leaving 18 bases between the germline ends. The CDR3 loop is CASSQDLGFGGSPQHF. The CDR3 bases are TGCGCCAGCAGCCAAGATTTGGGTTTCGGGGGATCGCCCCAGCATTTT.

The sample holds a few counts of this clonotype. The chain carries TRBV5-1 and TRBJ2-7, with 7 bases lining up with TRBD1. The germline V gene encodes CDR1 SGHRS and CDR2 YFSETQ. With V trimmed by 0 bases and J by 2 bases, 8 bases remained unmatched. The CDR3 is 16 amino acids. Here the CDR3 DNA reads TGCGCCAGCAGCTTGGTAGGGGACAGAGACCCCTACGAGCAGTACTTC. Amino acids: CASSLVGDRDPYEQYF.

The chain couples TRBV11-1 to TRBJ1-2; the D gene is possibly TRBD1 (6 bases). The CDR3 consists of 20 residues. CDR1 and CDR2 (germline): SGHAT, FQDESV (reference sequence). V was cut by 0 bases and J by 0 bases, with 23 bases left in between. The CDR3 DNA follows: TGTGCCAGCAGCTTAGCGCCGCTCGCGGTGTGGGGGCGAGCTAACTATGGCTACACCTTC. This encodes CASSLAPLAVWGRANYGYTF. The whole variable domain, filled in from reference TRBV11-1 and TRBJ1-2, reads EAEVAQSPRYKITEKSQAVAFWCDPISGHATLYWYRQILGQGPELLVQFQDESVVDDSQLPKDRFSAERLKGVDSTLKIQPAELGDSAMYLCASSLAPLAVWGRANYGYTFGSGTRLTVV.